This TCR beta chain is from a study of blood T cell repertoires in COVID-19. Overall study context: Acute and convalescent COVID-19 samples came from the United States, Italy and Spain. Sample material is recorded as cDNA or gDNA derived from T cells, B-cell-depleted T cells, or PBMCs.

Authors' processing steps: Estimation of nucleated cell counts was performed using reference gene primer amplification. Generated by immunoSEQ multiplex PCR, the TCRdb table keeps only in-frame clones and is missing some. V, J and clone size were drawn from that table, and D and trimming were deduced from the DNA. The sample has about 89,000 clones, more than 90% seen once. V shed 0 bases, J shed 5 bases, and the junction held 9 bases outside the gene matches. This CDR3 region has 16 residues. In germline, CDR1 is MNHEY, CDR2 SMNVEV (reference sequence). Sequencing used peripheral blood. This rearrangement joins TRBV27 to TRBJ2-7; 8 nucleotides agree with TRBD2. The receptor was derived from a human donor with active COVID-19. The donor label of this sample is uncertain. CDR3 DNA sequence: TGTGCCAGCAGTTTATCGGGAGCGGGAGTTCTGGACGAGCAGTACTTC. Translated, it gives CASSLSGAGVLDEQYF.